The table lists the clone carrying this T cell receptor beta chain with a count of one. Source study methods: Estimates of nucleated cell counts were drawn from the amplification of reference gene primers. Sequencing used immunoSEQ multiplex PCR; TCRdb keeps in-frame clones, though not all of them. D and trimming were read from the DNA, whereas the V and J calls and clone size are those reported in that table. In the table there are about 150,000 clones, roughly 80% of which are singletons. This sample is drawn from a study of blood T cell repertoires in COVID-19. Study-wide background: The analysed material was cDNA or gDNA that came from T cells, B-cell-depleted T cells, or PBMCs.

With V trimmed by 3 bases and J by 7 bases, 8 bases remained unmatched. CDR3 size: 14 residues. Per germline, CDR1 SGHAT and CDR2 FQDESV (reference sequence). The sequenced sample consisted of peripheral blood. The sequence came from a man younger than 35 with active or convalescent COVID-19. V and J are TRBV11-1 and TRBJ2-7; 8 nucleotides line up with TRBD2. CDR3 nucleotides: TGTGCCAGCAGCTTTTCAGCGGGAGTTGGGGAGCAGTACTTC. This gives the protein CASSFSAGVGEQYF.